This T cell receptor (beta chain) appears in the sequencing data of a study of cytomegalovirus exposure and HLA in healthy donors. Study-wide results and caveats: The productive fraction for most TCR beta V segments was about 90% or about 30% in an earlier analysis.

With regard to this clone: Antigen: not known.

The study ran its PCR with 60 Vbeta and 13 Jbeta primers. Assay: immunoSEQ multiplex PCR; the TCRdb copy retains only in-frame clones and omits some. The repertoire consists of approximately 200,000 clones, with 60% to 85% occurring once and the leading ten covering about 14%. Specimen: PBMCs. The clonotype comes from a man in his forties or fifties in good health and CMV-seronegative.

The CDR3 bases are TGCGCCAGCAGCCAAAGGTGGGGACAGGGAGCCGAGCAGTACTTC. It is translated as CASSQRWGQGAEQYF. This sequence joins TRBV4-1 and TRBJ2-7, with TRBD1 matching over 9 bases. Germline assignment: CDR1 MGHRA and CDR2 YSYEKL. V trimming: 2 bases; J trimming: 6 bases; junction bases outside the gene matches: 8. This CDR3 has 15 amino acids.